This note documents a single T cell receptor (beta chain) sequence. It has no known antigen specificity. No clone much larger than this one lies a single base away; base qualities are absent. The donors were 40 or so Caucasian individuals from Russia, aged roughly 6 to 90 years, who were systemically healthy. Each donor gave ten milliliters of peripheral blood, collected into EDTA-treated Vacutainer tubes. Ficoll-Paque density-gradient centrifugation was used to isolate PBMCs, with at least 7 million per sample. Total RNA was extracted from PBMCs with Trizol reagent, with at least 6 micrograms obtained per sample. For every donor, an aliquot of PBMCs went through flow cytometry to measure the percentages of naive CD45RAhigh/CD27high T cells. The sample comes from a study of blood T cells in healthy people across ages (dated by TCRdb to between 2014 and 2017). Study-level background: In model experiments, roughly one uniquely barcoded TCR beta cDNA molecule per two T cells was captured by template switching. The study measured age-related changes in TCR beta repertoire diversity using deep sequencing normalized with unique cDNA molecular identifiers. Donors were grouped into four age groups: young (average 16 years), middle-aged (roughly 40), aged (around 62) and long-lived (around 82). To avoid experimental bias, donors of different ages were spread randomly across the sequencing lanes. The study analyzed two additional independent replicas of 1 million unique cDNA reads from the same blood draw for two donors, one aged 18 to 29 and one aged 80 or older.

Library method: 5' RACE. The reads were generated on an Illumina HiSeq 2500. A second about 7 to 11 cycle PCR used a sample-barcoded 5' primer and a J-beta primer mix. A unique molecular identifier was introduced onto each TCR beta cDNA molecule by a template-switch 5' adaptor carrying 12 random nucleotides. Each sample yielded at least 3 million CDR3-containing paired-end reads. The Mint cDNA synthesis kit, primed by a TRBC-specific oligonucleotide, was used to synthesize first-strand cDNA from all RNA. Following uracil-DNA glycosylase treatment, all cDNA underwent a first 18-cycle PCR with the universal primers M1SS and BC2_uni_R. On the study's bioinformatics: For normalization, 1 million high-quality reads were randomly selected from each sample, with every read carrying a distinct molecular identifier. Instead of being binned into consensus sequences, reads with shared molecular identifiers were discarded. MiTCR, with a Q25 quality threshold and the strictest error-elimination algorithm, was used for CDR3 identification, clonotype clustering and error correction. A nonparametric unseen species model with Euler transformation was used to estimate a lower bound on total TCR beta diversity. Using fastp trimming at Q25 and MiXCR clonotype assembly, TCRdb reanalyzed the public sequencing data and kept in-frame beta chains. Here each entry gathers all rows of one CDR3 protein and keeps the most common genes and DNA. TCRdb assigned the V and J calls; the authors' analysis was not used. A total of about 1,000,000 distinct CDR3 sequences appear in this sample, 45% of them only once. Under 20% of the sample is taken by the ten largest.

Trimming leaves V shorter by 2 bases and J shorter by 7 bases, with the junction holding 5 bases beyond the gene matches. In the germline V gene, CDR1 corresponds to MGHRA and CDR2 to YSYEKL. The CDR3 holds 15 amino acids from the cysteine to the phenylalanine. This entry keeps only the CDR3 DNA: 45 bases, framed from base 1. Beyond this particular receptor, the publication reports: Conclusive comparison of naive and antigen-experienced compartments was prevented by the profiling of bulk unsorted PBMCs. As age increased, observed TCR beta diversity per million T cells dropped in a roughly linear way, and a significant reduction was already evident by age 40. The long-lived group showed more naive CD4+ T cells, fewer expanded clones and increased TCR diversity than the aged group, suggesting age selection. Because donor CMV infection status was unknown, age-related changes in expanded clonotypes were potentially confounded. A strong correlation was found between observed TCR beta diversity and the percentage of naive T cells measured by flow cytometry. Estimates of total diversity based on one million sequenced T cells were regarded as lower bounds and as underestimates.

The chain links TRBV4-1 with TRBJ1-4, and 9 bases in between align with TRBD1. This TCR came from a woman in her fifties or sixties in good health. The sequencing sample was made of blood. The CDR3 reads as follows: CASSQWTGASEKLFF. The bases read TGCGCCAGCAGCCAATGGACAGGGGCGAGTGAAAAACTGTTTTTT.